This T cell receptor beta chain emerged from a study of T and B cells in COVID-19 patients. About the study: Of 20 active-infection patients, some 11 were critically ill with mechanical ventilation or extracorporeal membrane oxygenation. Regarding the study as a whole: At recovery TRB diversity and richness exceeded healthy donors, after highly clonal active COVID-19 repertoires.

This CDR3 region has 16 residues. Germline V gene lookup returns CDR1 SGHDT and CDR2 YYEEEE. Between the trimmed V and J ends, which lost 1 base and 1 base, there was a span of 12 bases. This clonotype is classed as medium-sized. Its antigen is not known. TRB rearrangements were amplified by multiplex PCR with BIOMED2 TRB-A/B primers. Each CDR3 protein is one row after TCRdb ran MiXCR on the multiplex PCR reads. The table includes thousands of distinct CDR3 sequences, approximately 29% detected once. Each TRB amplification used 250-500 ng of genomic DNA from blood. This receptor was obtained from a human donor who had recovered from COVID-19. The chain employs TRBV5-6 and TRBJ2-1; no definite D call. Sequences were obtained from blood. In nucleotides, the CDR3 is TGTGCCAGCAGCTTGTATGAGAGCCCGTCCTACAATGAGCAGTTCTTC. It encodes CASSLYESPSYNEQFF.